This entry is about one TCR beta chain. This CDR3 has 21 amino acids. These data are taken from a study of chemoradiotherapy in HPV16-positive cancers. Data came from immunoSEQ multiplex PCR; TCRdb stores just in-frame clones and leaves some out. The data show 11,000 or so clones, 55% to 70% seen once. This clonotype was obtained from a human donor with HPV-associated anogenital cancer. This rearrangement joins TRBV21-1 to TRBJ1-6; no DNA check was done on the table's D call, TRBD1. TRBV21-1 is marked as a pseudogene. Collection of the sample occurred from a patient who underwent chemoradiotherapy. As DNA, the CDR3 is TGTGCCAGCAGCGCCGACTTGTACAGGCCACCCCTCAGCTCCTATAATTCACCCCTCCACTTT. It specifies CASSADLYRPPLSSYNSPLHF.